This is a list of T cell receptor beta chains from one sample in a study of OX40 agonist ivuxolimab in advanced cancers. The data were produced by immunoSEQ multiplex PCR, yet TCRdb's version contains in-frame clones alone and is incomplete. The top ten clones hold approximately 48% of a sample with around 26,000 clones, 85% of them seen once. Source: CD4+ or CD8+ T cells sorted from blood, taken in a trial of the OX40 agonist ivuxolimab. Receptor source: an adult with an advanced solid tumor such as melanoma, head and neck, liver or kidney cancer. Each CDR3 is given with its conserved first and last residue. Each record gives: clone size, V gene, J gene, D gene, CDR3 protein, CDR3 DNA. A D gene is named only where the DNA matches it firmly. Where a row states a size, it is once, few, many or the class of an expanded clone; other rows omit it.

abundance: NA; v_gene: TRBV27; j_gene: TRBJ2-3; d_gene: NA; CDR3aa: CASTTLGGVKDTQYF; CDR3nt: TGTGCCAGCACCACCTTGGGGGGCGTCAAAGATACGCAGTATTTT
abundance: NA; v_gene: TRBV2; j_gene: TRBJ2-7; d_gene: NA; CDR3aa: CASSGLSTVYEQYF; CDR3nt: TGTGCCAGCAGTGGCCTATCAACGGTATACGAGCAGTACTTC
abundance: NA; v_gene: TRBV19; j_gene: TRBJ1-1; d_gene: NA; CDR3aa: CASTALGDTEAFF; CDR3nt: TGTGCCAGTACCGCCTTAGGGGACACTGAAGCTTTCTTT
abundance: NA; v_gene: TRBV28; j_gene: TRBJ2-2; d_gene: NA; CDR3aa: CASSFYGNTGELFF; CDR3nt: TGTGCCAGCAGTTTTTACGGAAACACCGGGGAGCTGTTTTTT
abundance: NA; v_gene: TRBV4-1; j_gene: TRBJ1-2; d_gene: NA; CDR3aa: CASSQDPGANYGYTF; CDR3nt: TGCGCCAGCAGCCAAGATCCGGGGGCCAACTATGGCTACACCTTC
abundance: NA; v_gene: TRBV19; j_gene: TRBJ2-7; d_gene: NA; CDR3aa: CASSIDPTGTYEQYF; CDR3nt: TGTGCCAGTAGTATAGATCCTACGGGAACTTACGAGCAGTACTTC
abundance: few; v_gene: TRBV6-5; j_gene: TRBJ1-3; d_gene: NA; CDR3aa: CASRPTEHSGNTIYF; CDR3nt: TGTGCCAGCAGACCAACGGAACACTCTGGAAACACCATATATTTT
abundance: NA; v_gene: TRBV28; j_gene: TRBJ2-1; d_gene: NA; CDR3aa: CASSFPNEQFF; CDR3nt: TGTGCCAGCAGTTTTCCCAATGAGCAGTTCTTC
abundance: once; v_gene: TRBV27; j_gene: TRBJ2-7; d_gene: TRBD2; CDR3aa: CASSWILAGGHNEQYF; CDR3nt: TGTGCCAGCAGTTGGATACTAGCGGGGGGGCACAACGAGCAGTACTTC
abundance: NA; v_gene: TRBV27; j_gene: TRBJ2-7; d_gene: NA; CDR3aa: CASSAHHWGAQSYEQYF; CDR3nt: TGTGCCAGCAGTGCACATCATTGGGGGGCACAATCCTACGAGCAGTACTTC
abundance: NA; v_gene: TRBV19; j_gene: TRBJ1-1; d_gene: NA; CDR3aa: CASSITGTEAFF; CDR3nt: TGTGCCAGTAGTATTACTGGCACTGAAGCTTTCTTT
abundance: NA; v_gene: TRBV29-1; j_gene: TRBJ2-5; d_gene: NA; CDR3aa: CSAPLGGETQYF; CDR3nt: TGCAGCGCCCCTCTGGGGGGAGAGACCCAGTACTTC
abundance: NA; v_gene: TRBV7-7; j_gene: TRBJ1-4; d_gene: NA; CDR3aa: CASSLGASLEEKLFF; CDR3nt: TGTGCTAGCAGCTTGGGGGCCTCCCTGGAGGAAAAACTGTTTTTT
abundance: few; v_gene: TRBV19; j_gene: TRBJ1-1; d_gene: NA; CDR3aa: CASNPGRITEAFF; CDR3nt: TGTGCCAGTAACCCCGGCCGGATCACTGAAGCTTTCTTT
abundance: once; v_gene: TRBV4-3; j_gene: TRBJ2-2; d_gene: NA; CDR3aa: CASSQGIGGAGELFF; CDR3nt: TGCGCCAGCAGCCAAGGAATAGGGGGGGCCGGGGAGCTGTTTTTT
abundance: NA; v_gene: TRBV23-1; j_gene: TRBJ2-1; d_gene: NA; CDR3aa: CASSQSNGSYNEQFF; CDR3nt: TGCGCCAGCAGTCAATCGAACGGTTCCTACAATGAGCAGTTCTTC
abundance: NA; v_gene: TRBV28; j_gene: TRBJ1-5; d_gene: TRBD1; CDR3aa: CASSLWAPGQGAEPQHF; CDR3nt: TGTGCCAGCAGTTTATGGGCCCCGGGACAGGGAGCTGAGCCCCAGCATTTT
abundance: once; v_gene: TRBV13; j_gene: TRBJ1-4; d_gene: NA; CDR3aa: CASSLANGEKLFF; CDR3nt: TGTGCCAGCAGCTTAGCCAATGGTGAAAAACTGTTTTTT
abundance: NA; v_gene: TRBV6-5; j_gene: TRBJ2-7; d_gene: TRBD1; CDR3aa: CASSVGTEIYEQYF; CDR3nt: TGTGCCAGCAGCGTCGGGACAGAAATCTACGAGCAGTACTTC